These 13 T cell receptor beta chains were all obtained from the same sample, sequenced in a study of human thymus T cells. Resections that were taken during corrective heart surgery supplied the thymus tissue. TCRdb keeps only in-frame clones here, not all; method: immunoSEQ multiplex PCR. The table has around 120,000 clones, about 93% seen once. Material for sequencing was thymus tissue. The receptor set was obtained from a boy in the first two years of life with a congenital heart defect but otherwise immunologically healthy.

The chain has TRBV11-3 and TRBJ1-2; 8 nucleotides match TRBD1. Germline loops: CDR1 SGHNT, CDR2 YENEEA. The CDR3 runs 15 residues. V was clipped by 5 bases and J by 2 bases; unmatched bases: 7. For the CDR3, the DNA is TGTGCCAGCAGCCCCAGGGACAGGCCCAACTATGGCTACACCTTC. Translation gives CASSPRDRPNYGYTF.

V and J are TRBV19 and TRBJ1-5, with 10 positions matching TRBD1. With 6 bases clipped from V and 7 bases from J, the junction kept 6 bases outside the gene matches. Germline values: CDR1 LNHDA, CDR2 SQIVND (reference sequence). The CDR3 is 14 amino acids. DNA for the CDR3: TGTGCCAGTAGGGGACAGGGGTCGTCCCAGCCCCAGCATTTT. Amino acid sequence: CASRGQGSSQPQHF.

The V gene is TRBV5-6, the J gene TRBJ1-1; TRBD1 might be the D (6 bases). Trimming pared 3 bases from V and 7 bases from J, leaving 25 bases between. The CDR3 is 17 amino acids. Per germline, CDR1 SGHDT and CDR2 YYEEEE. Here the CDR3 DNA reads TGTGCCAGCAGCTCAATCAGACGGGGGCGAGGGTGGGGTGAAGCTTTCTTT. Amino acid sequence: CASSSIRRGRGWGEAFF.

The genes are TRBV7-2 and TRBJ2-5; D possibly corresponds to TRBD2 (7 bases). The V end lost 6 bases, the J end lost 2 bases, and 16 bases lay between the germline ends. CDR1 and CDR2 from the germline V gene are SGHTA and FQGNSA. This CDR3 comprises 15 residues. This chain's CDR3 is CASRSRGGRQETQYF. The CDR3 coding sequence is TGTGCCAGCAGATCTAGGGGGGGGAGGCAAGAGACCCAGTACTTC.

V gene TRBV18 combines with J gene TRBJ2-3, with a tentative D call TRBD1 (5 bases). The CDR3 runs to 15 residues. Germline-derived CDR1 and CDR2 are KGHSH and LQKENI. The V end lost 6 bases, the J end lost 5 bases, and 18 bases lay between the germline ends. The CDR3 DNA follows: TGTGCCAGCTCGGCGGTCAAGGGGATGGTAGATACGCAGTATTTT. This translates into CASSAVKGMVDTQYF.

This clone was detected a few times. The rearrangement joins TRBV4-1 to TRBJ1-5; the D is unclear. Germline assignment: CDR1 MGHRA and CDR2 YSYEKL. The CDR3 has 15 residues. V gave up 0 bases and J gave up 3 bases, with 9 bases separating them. DNA for the CDR3: TGCGCCAGCAGCCAAGATGGCAGATACAATCAGCCCCAGCATTTT. Its translation is CASSQDGRYNQPQHF.

The J gene is TRBJ1-2, the V gene TRBV4-1; 8 bases align to TRBD1. Germline lookup yields CDR1 MGHRA and CDR2 YSYEKL. After removal of 4 bases from V and 7 bases from J, the junction contained 17 bases not matched to a gene. The CDR3 extends over 17 amino acids. CDR3 nucleotides: TGCGCCAGCAGCCCCAATACAGGACAGGGACTAACTGGTGGCTACACCTTC. It codes for CASSPNTGQGLTGGYTF.

The chain recombines TRBV13 with TRBJ2-7; 7 positions match TRBD1. Per germline, CDR1 PRHDT and CDR2 FYEKMQ (reference sequence). The V gene end was trimmed by 3 bases and the J gene end by 1 base; junction bases not matched to a gene: 24. The CDR3 totals 21 residues. The CDR3 bases are TGTGCCAGCAGCTTCGGACAGGAAAAGCGTTCCCTTGGACCTAGATCCTACGAGCAGTACTTC. This codes for CASSFGQEKRSLGPRSYEQYF.

V gene TRBV6-6 combines with J gene TRBJ2-2; tentatively, D is TRBD1 (5 bases). Trimming took off 6 bases at V and 3 bases at J, with 8 bases between the two ends. This CDR3 has 13 amino acids. Germline CDR1 and CDR2: MNHNY and SVGAGI (reference sequence). DNA for the CDR3: TGTGCCAGCAGGGGGCCTTACACCGGGGAGCTGTTTTTT. Translated: CASRGPYTGELFF.

With regard to this clone: The same CDR3 is also encoded by other DNA sequences in this sample. The chain joins TRBV5-6 to TRBJ1-2; 10 nucleotides agree with TRBD1. V dropped 1 base and J dropped 5; count of bases not matched to a gene: 17. CDR1 and CDR2 (germline): SGHDT, YYEEEE. This CDR3 has 19 amino acids. The CDR3 DNA sequence: TGTGCCAGCAGCTTGTTTCATTGGGGACAGGGGCCCCGGGGATATGGCTACACCTTC. Amino acids: CASSLFHWGQGPRGYGYTF.

The rearrangement joins TRBV6-6 to TRBJ2-7; maybe TRBD1 (6 bases). This CDR3 is built from 15 residues. V lost 5 bases and J 2 bases, leaving 16 bases between the germline ends. CDR1 and CDR2 from the germline V gene are MNHNY and SVGAGI (reference sequence). For the CDR3, the DNA is TGTGCCAGCAGTCTGTACGCGGACAGTCCCTACGAGCAGTACTTC. It encodes CASSLYADSPYEQYF.

The V and J genes are TRBV6-5 and TRBJ1-1, with D possibly matching TRBD1 (6 bases). CDR1 and CDR2 (germline): MNHEY, SVGAGI. The ends were cut back, 4 bases at V and 7 bases at J, with 13 bases in the middle. The CDR3 has 13 amino acids. CDR3 sequence (DNA): TGTGCCAGCAGTTCACAGGGCACCCATGAAGCTTTCTTT. Its protein is CASSSQGTHEAFF.

The CDR3 DNA is TGTGCCAGCTGGGGACAGGGGGCGTTTGGTGGCTACACCTTC. Its protein is CASWGQGAFGGYTF. The V gene is TRBV27, the J gene TRBJ1-2, with 12 bases fitting TRBD1. Germline assignment: CDR1 MNHEY and CDR2 SMNVEV (reference sequence). This CDR3 is 14 amino acids long. V lost 8 bases to trimming and J lost 7 bases; unmatched junction nucleotides: 8.